These T cell receptor beta chains were read from a single sample in a study of blood T cell repertoires in COVID-19. Clones were sequenced by immunoSEQ multiplex PCR, and TCRdb holds only the in-frame ones, with some missing. The sample yields some 110,000 clones, approximately 79% seen once. Sequencing was carried out using peripheral blood. The receptors here all came from a man aged 45-65 years with acute or convalescent COVID-19. Each CDR3 is given with its conserved first and last residue. A D gene is named only where the DNA matches it firmly. Expanded clones are given a class, and other clones once, few, many or no size at all.

v_call	clone_size	d_call	j_call	cdr3_aa	cdr3_nt
TRBV6-6	.	TRBD1	TRBJ1-1	CASSFPPQGNPEAFF	TGTGCCAGCAGTTTCCCCCCACAGGGGAATCCTGAAGCTTTCTTT
TRBV6-5	once	.	TRBJ1-1	CASSDSLQGRAFF	TGTGCCAGCAGTGACTCACTACAGGGTCGAGCTTTCTTT
TRBV19	.	.	TRBJ2-7	CASSIGQSSYEQYF	TGTGCCAGTAGTATCGGACAGAGCTCCTACGAGCAGTACTTC
TRBV7-2	.	TRBD2	TRBJ2-1	CASSFGGRVGEQFF	TGTGCCAGCAGCTTTGGCGGGAGGGTCGGTGAGCAGTTCTTC
TRBV27	few	.	TRBJ1-2	CASSSGGWGYTF	TGTGCCAGCAGTTCGGGGGGCTGGGGCTACACCTTC
TRBV5-8	.	.	TRBJ1-2	CASSLRSQGGYTF	TGTGCCAGCAGCCTTCGGTCCCAGGGAGGCTACACCTTC
TRBV6-6	once	.	TRBJ1-2	CATTGGARYTF	TGTGCCACCACGGGGGGGGCTCGCTACACCTTC
TRBV9	.	.	TRBJ2-6	CASSGGHTSGANVLTF	TGTGCCAGCAGCGGAGGACACACCTCTGGGGCCAACGTCCTGACTTTC
TRBV7-3	.	TRBD2	TRBJ2-1	CASSPSGAAGGSEQFF	TGTGCCAGCAGCCCCTCCGGGGCAGCGGGAGGGAGTGAGCAGTTCTTC
TRBV4-1	.	.	TRBJ1-6	CASSQSGISSYNSPLHF	TGCGCCAGCAGCCAAAGTGGTATCAGCTCCTATAATTCACCCCTCCACTTT
TRBV7-9	.	.	TRBJ2-5	CASSLGQAPTGTQYF	TGTGCCAGCAGCTTGGGGCAAGCGCCGACCGGGACCCAGTACTTC
TRBV5-1	.	.	TRBJ2-7	CASSLGLEYEQYF	TGCGCCAGCAGCTTGGGGCTTGAATACGAGCAGTACTTC
TRBV7-9	.	.	TRBJ2-5	CASSLFGTFQETQYF	TGTGCCAGCAGCTTATTTGGGACTTTCCAAGAGACCCAGTACTTC
TRBV4-1	.	.	TRBJ1-5	CASSRYWTDNQPQHF	TGCGCCAGCAGCCGCTATTGGACAGACAATCAGCCCCAGCATTTT
TRBV3-1/TRBV3-2	.	TRBD2	TRBJ2-5	CASSQEGLAGNLLETQYF	TGTGCCAGCAGCCAAGAAGGACTAGCGGGGAACCTACTCGAGACCCAGTACTTC
TRBV18	.	TRBD1	TRBJ1-1	CASSLQGLNTEAFF	TGTGCCAGCTCACTACAGGGGTTGAACACTGAAGCTTTCTTT
TRBV2	once	.	TRBJ2-5	CASIRGMGSETQYF	TGTGCCAGCATTCGGGGGATGGGGTCAGAGACCCAGTACTTC
TRBV21-1	.	.	TRBJ2-5	CQKNGGQETQYF	TGCCAAAAGAACGGGGGGCAAGAGACCCAGTACTTC
TRBV2	.	.	TRBJ2-2	CASSEGHLRPGELFF	TGTGCCAGCAGTGAGGGACACCTTAGACCCGGGGAGCTGTTTTTT
TRBV10-3	.	.	TRBJ2-5	CAISGGETQYF	TGTGCCATCAGTGGAGGAGAGACCCAGTACTTC
TRBV10-1	.	TRBD2	TRBJ2-7	CASSVPGTSGSSYEQYF	TGCGCCAGCAGTGTGCCCGGGACTAGCGGTAGCTCCTACGAGCAGTACTTC
TRBV3-1/TRBV3-2	.	.	TRBJ2-5	CASSQASGALQETQYF	TGTGCCAGCAGCCAAGCGTCAGGGGCCCTCCAAGAGACCCAGTACTTC
TRBV9	.	TRBD2	TRBJ2-5	CASSERLAGEGTQYF	TGTGCCAGCAGCGAAAGACTAGCGGGAGAGGGGACCCAGTACTTC
TRBV2	few	.	TRBJ2-4	CASIAENIQYF	TGTGCCAGCATAGCGGAAAACATTCAGTACTTC
TRBV5-6	.	.	TRBJ2-5	CASSFWAQETQYF	TGTGCCAGCAGCTTTTGGGCGCAAGAGACCCAGTACTTC
TRBV7-8	.	.	TRBJ1-2	CASSRTVSGYTF	TGTGCCAGCAGCCGTACAGTGAGTGGCTACACCTTC
TRBV11-2	.	.	TRBJ2-7	CASSLEATSSYEQYF	TGTGCCAGCAGCTTAGAGGCGACAAGCTCCTACGAGCAGTACTTC
TRBV27	.	.	TRBJ2-1	CASSSLLNYNEQFF	TGTGCCAGCAGTTCACTCCTGAACTACAATGAGCAGTTCTTC